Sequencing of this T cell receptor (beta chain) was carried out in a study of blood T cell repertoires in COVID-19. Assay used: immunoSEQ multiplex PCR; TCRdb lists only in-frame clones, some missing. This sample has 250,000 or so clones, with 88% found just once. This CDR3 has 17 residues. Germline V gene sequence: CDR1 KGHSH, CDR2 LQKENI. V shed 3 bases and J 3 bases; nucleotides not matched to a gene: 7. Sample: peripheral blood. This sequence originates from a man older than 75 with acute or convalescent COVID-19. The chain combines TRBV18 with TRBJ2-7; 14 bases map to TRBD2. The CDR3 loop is CASSPGTGTSGSYEQYF. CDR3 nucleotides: TGTGCCAGCTCACCTGGGACCGGGACTAGCGGGAGCTACGAGCAGTACTTC.